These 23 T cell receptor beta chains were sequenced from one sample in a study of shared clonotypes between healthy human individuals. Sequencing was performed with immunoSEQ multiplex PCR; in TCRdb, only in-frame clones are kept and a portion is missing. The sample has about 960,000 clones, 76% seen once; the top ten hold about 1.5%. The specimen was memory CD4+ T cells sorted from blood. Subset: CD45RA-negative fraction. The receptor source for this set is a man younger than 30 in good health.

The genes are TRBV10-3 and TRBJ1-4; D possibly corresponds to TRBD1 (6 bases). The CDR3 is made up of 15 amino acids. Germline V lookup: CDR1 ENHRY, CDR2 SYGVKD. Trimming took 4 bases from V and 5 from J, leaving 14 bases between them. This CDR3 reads CAISGSGGPNEKLFF. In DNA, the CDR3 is TGTGCCATCAGTGGTTCCGGGGGCCCAAATGAAAAACTGTTTTTT.

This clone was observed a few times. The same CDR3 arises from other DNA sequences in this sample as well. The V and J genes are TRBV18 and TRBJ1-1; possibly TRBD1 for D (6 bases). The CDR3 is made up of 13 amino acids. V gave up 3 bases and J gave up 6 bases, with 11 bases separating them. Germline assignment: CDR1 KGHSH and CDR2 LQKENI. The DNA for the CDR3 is TGTGCCAGCTCACCGCGGGCAGGGGCTGAAGCTTTCTTT. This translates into CASSPRAGAEAFF.

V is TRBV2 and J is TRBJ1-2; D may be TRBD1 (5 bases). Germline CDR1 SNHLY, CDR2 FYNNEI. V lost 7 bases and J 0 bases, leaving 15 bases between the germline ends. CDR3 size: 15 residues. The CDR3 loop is CASTLGGDANYGYTF. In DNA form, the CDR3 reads TGTGCCAGCACCCTCGGGGGGGACGCTAACTATGGCTACACCTTC.

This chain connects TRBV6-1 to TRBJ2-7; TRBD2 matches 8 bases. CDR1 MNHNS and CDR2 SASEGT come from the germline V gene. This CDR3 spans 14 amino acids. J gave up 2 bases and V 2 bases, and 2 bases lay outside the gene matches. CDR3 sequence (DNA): TGTGCCAGCAGTGAAATGCGGGGGGCCTACGAGCAGTACTTC. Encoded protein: CASSEMRGAYEQYF.

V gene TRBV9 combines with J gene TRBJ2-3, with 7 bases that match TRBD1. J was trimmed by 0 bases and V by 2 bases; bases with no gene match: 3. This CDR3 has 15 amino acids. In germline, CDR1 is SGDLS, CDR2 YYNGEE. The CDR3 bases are TGTGCCAGCAGCGTGGGACAGATCAGCACAGATACGCAGTATTTT. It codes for CASSVGQISTDTQYF.

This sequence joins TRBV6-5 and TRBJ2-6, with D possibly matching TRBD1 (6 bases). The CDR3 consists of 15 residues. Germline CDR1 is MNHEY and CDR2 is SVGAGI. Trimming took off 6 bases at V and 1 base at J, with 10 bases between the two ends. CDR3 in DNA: TGTGCCAGCAGAGCTCAGGGGTCTGGGGCCAACGTCCTGACTTTC. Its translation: CASRAQGSGANVLTF.

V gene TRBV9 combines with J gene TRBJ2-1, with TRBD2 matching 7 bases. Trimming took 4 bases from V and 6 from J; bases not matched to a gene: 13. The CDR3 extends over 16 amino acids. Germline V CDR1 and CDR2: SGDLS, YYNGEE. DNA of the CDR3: TGTGCCAGCAGCACCCTTCGGGCGGGAGATTTCAATGAGCAGTTCTTC. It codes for CASSTLRAGDFNEQFF.

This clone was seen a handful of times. The CDR3 nucleotides read TGTGCCAGCAGTGACACATCGACGGGAGGAATTCACCCCCTCCACTTT. Translated, it gives CASSDTSTGGIHPLHF. The chain employs TRBV9 and TRBJ1-6; D uncertain. Germline values: CDR1 SGDLS, CDR2 YYNGEE. The CDR3 has 16 residues. V lost 5 bases to trimming and J lost 13 bases, with 25 bases between them.

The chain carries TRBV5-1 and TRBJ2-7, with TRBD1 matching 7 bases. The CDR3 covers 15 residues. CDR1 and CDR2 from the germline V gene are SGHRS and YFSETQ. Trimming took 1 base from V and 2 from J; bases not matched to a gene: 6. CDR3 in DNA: TGCGCCAGCAGCTTGTCCGGGACAGTCACCTACGAGCAGTACTTC. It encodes CASSLSGTVTYEQYF.

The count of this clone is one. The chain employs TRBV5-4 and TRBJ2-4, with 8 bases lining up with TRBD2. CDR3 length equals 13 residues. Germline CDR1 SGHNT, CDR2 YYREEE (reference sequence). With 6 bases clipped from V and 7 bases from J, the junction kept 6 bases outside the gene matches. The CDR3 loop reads CASTHGGGNIQYF. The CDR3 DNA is TGTGCCAGCACCCACGGGGGGGGGAACATTCAGTACTTC.

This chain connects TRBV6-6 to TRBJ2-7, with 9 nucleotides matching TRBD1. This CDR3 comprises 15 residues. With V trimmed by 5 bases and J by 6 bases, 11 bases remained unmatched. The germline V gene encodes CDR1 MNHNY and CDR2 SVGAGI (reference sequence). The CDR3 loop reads CASSERDGTGIEQYF. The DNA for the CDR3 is TGTGCCAGCAGTGAGCGCGACGGGACAGGGATCGAGCAGTACTTC.

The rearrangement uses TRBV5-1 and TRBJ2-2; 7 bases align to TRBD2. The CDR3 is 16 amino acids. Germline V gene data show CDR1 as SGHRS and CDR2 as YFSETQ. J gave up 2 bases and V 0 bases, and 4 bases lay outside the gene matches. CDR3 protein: CASSLATSVNTGELFF. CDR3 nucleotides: TGCGCCAGCAGCTTGGCCACTAGCGTCAACACCGGGGAGCTGTTTTTT.

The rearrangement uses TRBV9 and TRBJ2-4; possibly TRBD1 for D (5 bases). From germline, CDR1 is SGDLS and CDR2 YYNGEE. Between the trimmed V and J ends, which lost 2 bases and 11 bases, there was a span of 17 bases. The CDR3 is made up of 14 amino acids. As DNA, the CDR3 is TGTGCCAGCAGCGTCCAGGCCCTGGACACGGTTCAGTACTTC. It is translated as CASSVQALDTVQYF.

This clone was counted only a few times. CDR3 sequence: CASSPAGQTVAGQFF. CDR3 in DNA: TGTGCCAGCAGCCCTGCGGGACAAACGGTAGCAGGGCAGTTCTTC. V usage is TRBV5-5 and J usage is TRBJ2-1; D is possibly TRBD1 or TRBD2 (6 bases each). Germline V CDR1 and CDR2: SGHKS, YYEKEE (reference sequence). Trimming removed 4 bases from V and 12 bases from J, with 23 bases in between. The CDR3 runs to 15 residues.

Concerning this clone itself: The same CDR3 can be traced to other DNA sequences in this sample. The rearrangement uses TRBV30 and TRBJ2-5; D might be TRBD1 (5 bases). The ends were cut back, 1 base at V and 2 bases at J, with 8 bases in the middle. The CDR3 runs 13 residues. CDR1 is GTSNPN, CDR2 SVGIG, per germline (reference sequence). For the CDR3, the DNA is TGTGCCTGGAGTGGGGGCCTTCAAGAGACCCAGTACTTC. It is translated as CAWSGGLQETQYF. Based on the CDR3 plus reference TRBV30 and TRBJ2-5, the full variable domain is SQTIHQWPATLVQPVGSPLSLECTVEGTSNPNLYWYRQAAGRGLQLLFYSVGIGQISSEVPQNLSASRPQDRQFILSSKKLLLSDSGFYLCAWSGGLQETQYFGPGTRLLVL.

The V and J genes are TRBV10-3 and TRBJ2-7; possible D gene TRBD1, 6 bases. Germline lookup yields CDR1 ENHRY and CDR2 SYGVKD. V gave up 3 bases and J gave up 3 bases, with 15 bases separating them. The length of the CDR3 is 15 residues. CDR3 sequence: CAISDPTLTGYEQYF. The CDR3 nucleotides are TGTGCCATCAGTGACCCCACACTGACAGGCTACGAGCAGTACTTC.

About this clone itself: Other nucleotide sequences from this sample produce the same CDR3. The CDR3 loop is CASSLGTSYGYTF. The CDR3 DNA is TGTGCCAGCAGCTTGGGGACGAGCTATGGCTACACCTTC. V and J are TRBV5-4 and TRBJ1-2; D remains unclear. CDR1 SGHNT and CDR2 YYREEE come from the germline V gene (reference sequence). The CDR3 has 13 amino acids. V was pared by 0 bases and J by 4 bases, with 7 bases between.

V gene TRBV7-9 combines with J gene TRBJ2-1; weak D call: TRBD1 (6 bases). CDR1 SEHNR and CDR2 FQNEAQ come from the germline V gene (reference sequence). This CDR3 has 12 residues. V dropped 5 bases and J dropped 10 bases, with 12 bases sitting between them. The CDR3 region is CASSPGQSEQFF. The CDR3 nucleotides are TGTGCCAGCAGCCCTGGACAGTCCGAGCAGTTCTTC.

Here the CDR3 DNA reads TGTGCCAGCTCGAGACAGAATTACAATGAGCAGTTCTTC. Encoded protein: CASSRQNYNEQFF. V and J are TRBV18 and TRBJ2-1; D perhaps matches TRBD1 (5 bases). Trimming removed 6 bases from V and 4 bases from J, with 10 bases in between. Germline CDR1 is KGHSH and CDR2 is LQKENI. The CDR3 spans 13 residues.

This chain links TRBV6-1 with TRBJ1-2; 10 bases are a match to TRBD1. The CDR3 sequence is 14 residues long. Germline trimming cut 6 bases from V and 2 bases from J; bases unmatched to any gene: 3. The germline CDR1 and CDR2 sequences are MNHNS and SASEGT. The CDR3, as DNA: TGTGCCAGCAGCGCGGGACAGGGGAACTATGGCTACACCTTC. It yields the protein CASSAGQGNYGYTF.

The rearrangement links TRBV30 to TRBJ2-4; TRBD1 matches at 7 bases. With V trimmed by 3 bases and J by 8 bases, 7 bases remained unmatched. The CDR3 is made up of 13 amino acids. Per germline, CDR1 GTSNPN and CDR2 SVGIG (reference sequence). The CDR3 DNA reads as TGTGCCTGGAGAGAAGGGGGCGCGGACATTCAGTACTTC. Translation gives CAWREGGADIQYF.

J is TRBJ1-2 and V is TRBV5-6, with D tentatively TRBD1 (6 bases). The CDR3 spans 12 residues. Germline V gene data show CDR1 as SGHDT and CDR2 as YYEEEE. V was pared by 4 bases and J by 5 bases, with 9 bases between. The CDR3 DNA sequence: TGTGCCAGCAGCCAGACAGGTTATGGCTACACCTTC. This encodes CASSQTGYGYTF.

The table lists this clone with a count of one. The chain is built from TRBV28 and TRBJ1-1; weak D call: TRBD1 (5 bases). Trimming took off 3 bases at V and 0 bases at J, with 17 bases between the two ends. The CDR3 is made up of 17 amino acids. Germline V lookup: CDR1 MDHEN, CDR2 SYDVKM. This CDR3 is CASSFGARGNLNTEAFF. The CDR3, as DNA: TGTGCCAGCAGTTTTGGAGCCCGGGGGAATTTGAACACTGAAGCTTTCTTT.